The rows below give T cell receptor beta chains drawn from one sample of a study of immune characterization of retroperitoneal liposarcoma. One entry per CDR3 protein results from TCRdb running MiXCR on the PCR reads. The table has some 1,000 distinct CDR3 sequences, about 20% seen once. Sequenced material: tumor tissue. The receptors derive from a male donor with retroperitoneal liposarcoma. Each CDR3 is given with its conserved first and last residue. Each record gives: D gene, clone size, J gene, V gene, CDR3 protein, CDR3 DNA. A D gene is named only where the DNA matches it firmly. Rows give clone size only sometimes, using once, few, many, or a class for an expanded clone.

>TRBD2|large|TRBJ2-7|TRBV6-1
CASRTGAGGTYEQYF
TGTGCCAGCAGGACCGGGGCGGGGGGGACCTACGAGCAGTACTTC
>NA|large|TRBJ2-1|TRBV7-2
CASSLRGDYNEQFF
TGTGCCAGCAGCTTACGCGGGGACTACAATGAGCAGTTCTTC
>NA|NA|TRBJ2-3|TRBV12-3/TRBV12-4
CASSSLGHTDTQYF
TGTGCCAGCAGTTCTCTGGGCCACACAGATACGCAGTATTTT
>NA|large|TRBJ2-3|TRBV6-6
CASSYSTREPTDTQYF
TGTGCCAGCAGTTACTCTACTCGGGAACCCACAGATACGCAGTATTTT
>TRBD2|large|TRBJ2-5|TRBV7-2
CASSDVAGGLQGETQYF
TGTGCCAGCAGCGACGTAGCGGGAGGGCTTCAAGGAGAGACCCAGTACTTC
>TRBD2|medium-sized|TRBJ2-1|TRBV7-8
CASSLGGGSGVNTYEQFF
TGTGCCAGCAGCTTAGGGGGTGGAAGCGGGGTGAACACCTACGAGCAGTTCTTC
>TRBD2|large|TRBJ2-1|TRBV6-1
CASSRTGTRGDYEQFF
TGTGCCAGCAGTCGTACCGGGACTAGGGGAGATTACGAGCAGTTCTTC
>TRBD2|medium-sized|TRBJ2-1|TRBV7-6
CASNLEGGSREQFF
TGTGCCAGCAACTTAGAGGGCGGGAGCCGGGAGCAGTTCTTC
>TRBD1|large|TRBJ2-7|TRBV6-6
CASRRDRESSYEQYF
TGTGCCAGCAGGAGGGACAGGGAGAGCTCCTACGAGCAGTACTTC
>NA|medium-sized|TRBJ2-7|TRBV7-2
CASSLAKESYEQYF
TGTGCCAGCAGCTTGGCGAAGGAGTCCTATGAGCAGTACTTC
>NA|medium-sized|TRBJ2-1|TRBV6-2/TRBV6-3
CASNAEGFQFF
TGTGCCAGCAACGCCGAGGGGTTTCAGTTCTTC
>NA|medium-sized|TRBJ2-5|TRBV11-1
CASSLGGSRETQYF
TGTGCCAGCAGCTTGGGAGGCTCCCGGGAGACCCAGTACTTC
>TRBD2|medium-sized|TRBJ2-7|TRBV7-2
CASSEGGDYQQYF
TGTGCCAGCAGCGAAGGAGGGGACTATCAGCAGTACTTC
>TRBD1|medium-sized|TRBJ1-1|TRBV4-1
CASSQESKQGARTEAFF
TGCGCCAGCAGCCAAGAAAGCAAACAGGGGGCGCGAACTGAAGCTTTCTTT
>NA|few|TRBJ2-2|TRBV7-2
CASSVGTGELFF
TGTGCCAGCTCAGTGGGCACCGGGGAGCTGTTTTTT
>NA|medium-sized|TRBJ2-7|TRBV12-3/TRBV12-4
CASSFHYEQYF
TGTGCCAGCAGTTTCCACTACGAGCAGTACTTC